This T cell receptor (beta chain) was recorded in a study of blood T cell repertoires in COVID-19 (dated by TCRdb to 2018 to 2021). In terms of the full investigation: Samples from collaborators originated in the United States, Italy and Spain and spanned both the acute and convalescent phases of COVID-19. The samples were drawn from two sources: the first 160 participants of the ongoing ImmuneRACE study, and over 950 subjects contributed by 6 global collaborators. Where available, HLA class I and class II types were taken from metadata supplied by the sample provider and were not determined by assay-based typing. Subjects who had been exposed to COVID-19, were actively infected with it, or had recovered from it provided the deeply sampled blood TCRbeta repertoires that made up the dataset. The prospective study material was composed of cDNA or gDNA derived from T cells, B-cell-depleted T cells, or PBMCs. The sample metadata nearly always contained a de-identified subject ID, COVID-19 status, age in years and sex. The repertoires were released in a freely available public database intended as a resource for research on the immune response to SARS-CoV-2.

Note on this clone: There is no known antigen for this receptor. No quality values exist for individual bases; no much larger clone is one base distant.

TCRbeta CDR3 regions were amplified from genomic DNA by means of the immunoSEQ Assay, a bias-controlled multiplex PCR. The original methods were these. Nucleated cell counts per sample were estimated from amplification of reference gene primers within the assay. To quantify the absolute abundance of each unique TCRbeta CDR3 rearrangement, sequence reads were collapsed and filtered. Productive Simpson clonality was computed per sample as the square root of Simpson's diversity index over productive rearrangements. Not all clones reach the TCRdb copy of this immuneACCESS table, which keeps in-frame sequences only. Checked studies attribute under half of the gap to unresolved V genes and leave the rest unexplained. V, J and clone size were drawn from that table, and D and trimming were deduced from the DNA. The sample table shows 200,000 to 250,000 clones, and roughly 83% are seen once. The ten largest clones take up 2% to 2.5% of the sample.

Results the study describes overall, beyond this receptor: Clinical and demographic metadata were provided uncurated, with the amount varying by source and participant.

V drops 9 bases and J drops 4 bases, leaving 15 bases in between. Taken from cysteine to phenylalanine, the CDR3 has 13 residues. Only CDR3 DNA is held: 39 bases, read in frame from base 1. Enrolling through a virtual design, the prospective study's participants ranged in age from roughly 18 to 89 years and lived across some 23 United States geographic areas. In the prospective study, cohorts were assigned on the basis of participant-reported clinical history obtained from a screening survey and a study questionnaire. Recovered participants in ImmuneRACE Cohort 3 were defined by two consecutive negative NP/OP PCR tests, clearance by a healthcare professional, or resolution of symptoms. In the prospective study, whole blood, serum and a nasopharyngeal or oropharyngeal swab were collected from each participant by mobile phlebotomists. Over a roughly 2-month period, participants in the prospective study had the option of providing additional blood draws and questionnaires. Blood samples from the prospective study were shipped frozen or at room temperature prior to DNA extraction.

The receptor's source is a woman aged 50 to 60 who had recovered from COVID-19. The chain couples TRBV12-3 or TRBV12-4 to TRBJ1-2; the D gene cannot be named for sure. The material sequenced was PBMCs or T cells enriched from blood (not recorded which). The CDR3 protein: CASKAGYLYGYTF. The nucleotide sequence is TGTGCCAGTAAGGCGGGGTACCTCTATGGCTACACCTTC.